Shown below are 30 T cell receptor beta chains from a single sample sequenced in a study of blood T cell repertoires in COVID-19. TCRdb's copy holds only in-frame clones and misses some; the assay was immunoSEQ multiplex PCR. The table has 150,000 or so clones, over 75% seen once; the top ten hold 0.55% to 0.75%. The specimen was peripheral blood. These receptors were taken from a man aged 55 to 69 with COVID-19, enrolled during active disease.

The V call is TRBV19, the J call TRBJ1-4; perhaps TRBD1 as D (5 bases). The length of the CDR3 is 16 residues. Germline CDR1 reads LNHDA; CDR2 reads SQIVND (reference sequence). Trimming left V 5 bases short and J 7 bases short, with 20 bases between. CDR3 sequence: CASSPGGSPGGEKLFF. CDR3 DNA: TGTGCCAGTAGTCCCGGGGGGAGCCCCGGTGGTGAAAAACTGTTTTTT.

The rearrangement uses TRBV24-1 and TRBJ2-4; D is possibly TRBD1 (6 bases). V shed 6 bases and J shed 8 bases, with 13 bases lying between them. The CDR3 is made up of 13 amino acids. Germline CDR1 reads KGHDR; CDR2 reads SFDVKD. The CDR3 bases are TGTGCCACCAGTCAACAGGGTTGGGACATTCAGTACTTC. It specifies CATSQQGWDIQYF.

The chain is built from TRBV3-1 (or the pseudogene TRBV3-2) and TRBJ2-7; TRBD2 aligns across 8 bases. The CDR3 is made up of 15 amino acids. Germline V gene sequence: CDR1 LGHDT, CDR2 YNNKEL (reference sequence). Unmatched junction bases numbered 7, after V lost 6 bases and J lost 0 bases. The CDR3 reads CASSDRTSSSYEQYF. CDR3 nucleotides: TGTGCCAGCAGTGACAGGACTAGCAGCTCCTACGAGCAGTACTTC.

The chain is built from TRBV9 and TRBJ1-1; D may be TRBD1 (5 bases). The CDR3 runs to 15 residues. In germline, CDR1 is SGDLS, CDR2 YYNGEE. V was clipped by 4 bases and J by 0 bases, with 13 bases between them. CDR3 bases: TGTGCCAGCAGCCCCCGACAGAAACTGAACACTGAAGCTTTCTTT. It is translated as CASSPRQKLNTEAFF.

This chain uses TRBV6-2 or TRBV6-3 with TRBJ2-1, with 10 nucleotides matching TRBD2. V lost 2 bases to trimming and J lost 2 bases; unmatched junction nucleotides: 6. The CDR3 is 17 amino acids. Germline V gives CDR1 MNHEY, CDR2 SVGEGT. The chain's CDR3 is CASSYGLAALTYNEQFF. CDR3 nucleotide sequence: TGTGCCAGCAGTTACGGACTAGCGGCCCTGACCTACAATGAGCAGTTCTTC.

CDR3 loop: CASSSRQGANTEAFF. The CDR3 nucleotides are TGTGCCAGCAGCTCGCGACAGGGGGCGAACACTGAAGCTTTCTTT. The chain combines TRBV7-8 with TRBJ1-1, with TRBD1 matching 10 bases. CDR3 length equals 15 residues. The junction had 3 bases not matched to a gene; V was cut back by 4 bases and J by 1 base. Germline assignment: CDR1 SGHVS and CDR2 FQNEAQ.

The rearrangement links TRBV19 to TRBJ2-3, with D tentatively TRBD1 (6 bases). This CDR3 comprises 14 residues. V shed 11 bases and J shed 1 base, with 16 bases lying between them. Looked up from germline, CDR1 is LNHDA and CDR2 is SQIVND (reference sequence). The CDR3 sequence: CAAQTGDRTDTQYF. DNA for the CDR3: TGTGCCGCACAGACAGGAGACCGCACAGATACGCAGTATTTT. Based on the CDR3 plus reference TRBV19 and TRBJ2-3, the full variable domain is DGGITQSPKYLFRKEGQNVTLSCEQNLNHDAMYWYRQDPGQGLRLIYYSQIVNDFQKGDIAEGYSVSREKKESFPLTVTSAQKNPTAFYLCAAQTGDRTDTQYFGPGTRLTVL.

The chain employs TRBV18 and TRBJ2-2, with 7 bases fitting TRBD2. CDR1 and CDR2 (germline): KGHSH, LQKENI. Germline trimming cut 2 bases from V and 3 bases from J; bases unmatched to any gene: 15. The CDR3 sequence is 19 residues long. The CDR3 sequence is CASSPIGLADLRDTGELFF. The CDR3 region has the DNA TGTGCCAGCTCACCAATTGGTCTAGCGGACCTTCGGGACACCGGGGAGCTGTTTTTT. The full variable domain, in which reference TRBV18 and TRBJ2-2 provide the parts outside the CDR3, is NAGVMQNPRHLVRRRGQEARLRCSPMKGHSHVYWYRQLPEEGLKFMVYLQKENIIDESGMPKERFSAEFPKEGPSILRIQQVVRGDSAAYFCASSPIGLADLRDTGELFFGEGSRLTVL.

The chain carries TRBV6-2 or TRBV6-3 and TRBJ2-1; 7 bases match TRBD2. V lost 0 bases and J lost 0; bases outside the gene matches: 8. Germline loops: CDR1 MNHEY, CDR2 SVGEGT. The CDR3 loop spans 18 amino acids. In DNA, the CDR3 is TGTGCCAGCAGTTACTCTGTAGCGGGCCTCAGCTCCTACAATGAGCAGTTCTTC. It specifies CASSYSVAGLSSYNEQFF.

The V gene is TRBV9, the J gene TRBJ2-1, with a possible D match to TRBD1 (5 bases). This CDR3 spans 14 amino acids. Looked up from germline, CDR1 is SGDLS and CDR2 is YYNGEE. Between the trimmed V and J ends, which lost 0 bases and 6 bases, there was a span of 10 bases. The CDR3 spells CASSVVGQGNEQFF. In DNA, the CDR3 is TGTGCCAGCAGCGTAGTCGGGCAGGGCAATGAGCAGTTCTTC.

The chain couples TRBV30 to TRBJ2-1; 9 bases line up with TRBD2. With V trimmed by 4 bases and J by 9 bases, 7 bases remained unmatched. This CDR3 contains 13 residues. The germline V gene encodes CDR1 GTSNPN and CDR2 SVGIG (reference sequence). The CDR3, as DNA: TGTGCCTGGAACTACGGGACTAGCCTTGAGCAGTTCTTC. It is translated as CAWNYGTSLEQFF.

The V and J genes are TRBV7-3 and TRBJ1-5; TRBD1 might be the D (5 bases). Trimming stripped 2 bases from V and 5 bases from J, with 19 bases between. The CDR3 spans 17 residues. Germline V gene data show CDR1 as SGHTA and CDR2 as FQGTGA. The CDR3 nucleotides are TGTGCCAGCAGCTTATACTCCCTGGGCAGGGCGGATCAGCCCCAGCATTTT. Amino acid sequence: CASSLYSLGRADQPQHF.

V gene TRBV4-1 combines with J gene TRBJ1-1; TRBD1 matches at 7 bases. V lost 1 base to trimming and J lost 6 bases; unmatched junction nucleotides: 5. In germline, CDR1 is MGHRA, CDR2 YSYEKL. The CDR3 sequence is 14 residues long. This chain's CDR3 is CASSQGQGPPEAFF. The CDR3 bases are TGCGCCAGCAGCCAAGGACAGGGTCCCCCTGAAGCTTTCTTT.

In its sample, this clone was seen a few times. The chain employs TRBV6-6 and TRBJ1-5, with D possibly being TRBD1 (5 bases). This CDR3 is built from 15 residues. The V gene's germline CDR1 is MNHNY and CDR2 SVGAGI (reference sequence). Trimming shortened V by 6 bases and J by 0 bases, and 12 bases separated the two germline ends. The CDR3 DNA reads TGTGCCAGCAGATATCAGGGTTATAGCAATCAGCCCCAGCATTTT. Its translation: CASRYQGYSNQPQHF.

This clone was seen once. CDR3 sequence reads: CASSDDRYTEAFF. DNA for the CDR3: TGTGCCAGCAGTGATGACAGATACACTGAAGCTTTCTTT. The chain recombines TRBV2 with TRBJ1-1; possibly TRBD1 for D (5 bases). Germline V gene sequence: CDR1 SNHLY, CDR2 FYNNEI. The CDR3 totals 13 residues. V lost 3 bases and J lost 3, with 8 bases in between. Full variable domain (rest looked up from reference TRBV2 and TRBJ1-1): EPEVTQTPSHQVTQMGQEVILRCVPISNHLYFYWYRQILGQKVEFLVSFYNNEISEKSEIFDDQFSVERPDGSNFTLKIRSTKLEDSAMYFCASSDDRYTEAFFGQGTRLTVV.

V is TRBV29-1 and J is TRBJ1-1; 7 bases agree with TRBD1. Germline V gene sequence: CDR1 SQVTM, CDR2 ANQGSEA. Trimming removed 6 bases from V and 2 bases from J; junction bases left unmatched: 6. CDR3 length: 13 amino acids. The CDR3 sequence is CSVKDRTNTEAFF. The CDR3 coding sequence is TGCAGCGTGAAGGACAGGACCAACACTGAAGCTTTCTTT.

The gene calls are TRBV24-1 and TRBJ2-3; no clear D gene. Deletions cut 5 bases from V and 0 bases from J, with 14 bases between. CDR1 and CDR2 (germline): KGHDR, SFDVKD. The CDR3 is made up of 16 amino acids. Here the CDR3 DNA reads TGTGCCACCAGTGGTTCAGGTACGGCAAGCACAGATACGCAGTATTTT. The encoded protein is CATSGSGTASTDTQYF.

The CDR3 coding sequence is TGTGCCAGCAGCCCCGGGAGGGCAGGAGGTGGAAACACCATATATTTT. Residues: CASSPGRAGGGNTIYF. V usage is TRBV7-2 and J usage is TRBJ1-3; no clear D gene. The germline gives CDR1 SGHTA, CDR2 FQGNSA. V was clipped by 5 bases and J by 3 bases, with 17 bases between them. The CDR3 has 16 residues.

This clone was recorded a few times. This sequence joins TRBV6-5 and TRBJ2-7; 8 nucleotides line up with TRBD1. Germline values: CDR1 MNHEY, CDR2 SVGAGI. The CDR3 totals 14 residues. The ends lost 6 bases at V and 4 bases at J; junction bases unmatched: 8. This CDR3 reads CASRHGQGYYEQYF. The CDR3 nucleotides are TGTGCCAGCAGACACGGACAGGGTTATTACGAGCAGTACTTC.

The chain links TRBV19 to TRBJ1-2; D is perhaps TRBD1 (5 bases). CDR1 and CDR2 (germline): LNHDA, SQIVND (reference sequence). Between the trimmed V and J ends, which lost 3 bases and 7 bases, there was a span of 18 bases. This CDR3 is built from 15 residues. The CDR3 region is CASSIPAPQGSGYTF. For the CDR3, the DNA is TGTGCCAGTAGTATCCCGGCTCCTCAGGGAAGTGGCTACACCTTC.

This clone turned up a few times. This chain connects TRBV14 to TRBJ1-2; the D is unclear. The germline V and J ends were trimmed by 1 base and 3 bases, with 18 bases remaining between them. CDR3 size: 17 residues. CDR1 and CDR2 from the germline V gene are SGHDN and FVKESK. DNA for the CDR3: TGTGCCAGCAGCCAAGCTCCTCGGCGGCGCGTTGACTATGGCTACACCTTC. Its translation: CASSQAPRRRVDYGYTF.

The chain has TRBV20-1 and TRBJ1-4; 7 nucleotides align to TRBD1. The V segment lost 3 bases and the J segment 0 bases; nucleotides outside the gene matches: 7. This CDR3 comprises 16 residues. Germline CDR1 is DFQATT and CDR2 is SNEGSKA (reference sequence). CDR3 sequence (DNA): TGCAGTGCTAGTGGTGAGGGGGCCGCAACTAATGAAAAACTGTTTTTT. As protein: CSASGEGAATNEKLFF.

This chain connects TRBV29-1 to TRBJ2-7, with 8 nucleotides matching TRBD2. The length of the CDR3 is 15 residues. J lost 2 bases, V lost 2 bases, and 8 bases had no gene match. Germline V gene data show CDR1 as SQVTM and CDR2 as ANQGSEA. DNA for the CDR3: TGCAGCGTTGAATTCGGGCGGGGGGCCGCCTACGAGCAGTACTTC. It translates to CSVEFGRGAAYEQYF.

CDR3 protein: CASLLAGGIYSYEQYF. CDR3 nucleotide sequence: TGCGCCAGCCTACTAGCGGGGGGAATCTATAGCTACGAGCAGTACTTC. The V gene is TRBV4-3, the J gene TRBJ2-7, with TRBD2 matching 12 bases. Trimming took 8 bases from V and 3 from J; bases not matched to a gene: 11. The CDR3 runs 16 residues. Germline V gene lookup returns CDR1 LGHNA and CDR2 YSLEER.

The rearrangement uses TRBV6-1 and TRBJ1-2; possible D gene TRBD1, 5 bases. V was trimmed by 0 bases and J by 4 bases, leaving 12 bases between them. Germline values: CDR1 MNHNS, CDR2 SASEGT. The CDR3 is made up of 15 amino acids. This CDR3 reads CASSEALGGAYGYTF. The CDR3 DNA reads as TGTGCCAGCAGTGAAGCGCTTGGAGGGGCCTATGGCTACACCTTC.

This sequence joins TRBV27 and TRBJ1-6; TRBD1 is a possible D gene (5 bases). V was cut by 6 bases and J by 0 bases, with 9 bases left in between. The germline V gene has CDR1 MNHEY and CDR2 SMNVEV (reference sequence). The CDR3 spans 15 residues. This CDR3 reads CASRDMSSYNSPLHF. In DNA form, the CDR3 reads TGTGCCAGCAGGGACATGAGCTCCTATAATTCACCCCTCCACTTT.

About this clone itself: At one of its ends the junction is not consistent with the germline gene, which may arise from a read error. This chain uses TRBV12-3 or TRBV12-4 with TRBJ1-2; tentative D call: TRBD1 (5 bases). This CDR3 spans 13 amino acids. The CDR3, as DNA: TGTGCCAGCAGTTTGGGTCCCTTTCAGGGCTACACTTTC. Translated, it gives CASSLGPFQGYTF.

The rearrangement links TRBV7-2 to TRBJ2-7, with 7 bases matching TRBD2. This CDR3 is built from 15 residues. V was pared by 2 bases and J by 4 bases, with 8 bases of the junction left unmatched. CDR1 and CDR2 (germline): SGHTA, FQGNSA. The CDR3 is CASSLTAGVGYEQYF. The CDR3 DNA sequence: TGTGCCAGCAGCTTAACTGCGGGAGTGGGGTACGAGCAGTACTTC. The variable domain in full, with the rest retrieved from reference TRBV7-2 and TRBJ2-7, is GAGVSQSPSNKVTEKGKDVELRCDPISGHTALYWYRQSLGQGLEFLIYFQGNSAPDKSGLPSDRFSAERTGGSVSTLTIQRTQQEDSAVYLCASSLTAGVGYEQYFGPGTRLTVT.

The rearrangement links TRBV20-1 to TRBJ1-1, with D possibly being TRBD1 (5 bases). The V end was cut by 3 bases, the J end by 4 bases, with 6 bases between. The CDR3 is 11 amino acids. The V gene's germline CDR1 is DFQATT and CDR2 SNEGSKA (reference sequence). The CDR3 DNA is TGCAGTGCTAGGACAGTCACTGAAGCTTTCTTT. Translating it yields CSARTVTEAFF.

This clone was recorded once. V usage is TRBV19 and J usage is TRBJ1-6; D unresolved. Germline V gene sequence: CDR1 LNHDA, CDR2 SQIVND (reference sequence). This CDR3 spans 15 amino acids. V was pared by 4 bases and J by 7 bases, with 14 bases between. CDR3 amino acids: CASSTVGAGNSPLHF. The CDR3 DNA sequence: TGTGCCAGTAGTACCGTGGGAGCGGGAAATTCACCCCTCCACTTT.